This entry lists 5 T cell receptor beta chains sequenced from one sample in a study of T cells in Graves' hyperthyroidism and ophthalmopathy. Researchers amplified the TCR beta CDR3 regions from RNA transcripts. When the TCR CDR3 underwent first-round RT-PCR, the HTBI primer set was used. TCRdb reprocessed the multiplex PCR reads via MiXCR and lists one record per CDR3 protein. Of approximately 520,000 distinct CDR3 sequences in the sample, less than 25% were seen once. The specimen sequenced was blood. All receptors derive from a woman in her twenties or thirties with Graves' ophthalmopathy.

This clonotype was seen many times. V gene TRBV29-1 combines with J gene TRBJ2-5, with TRBD1 matching 8 bases. Germline CDR1 reads SQVTM; CDR2 reads ANQGSEA. V lost 6 bases to trimming and J lost 1 base; unmatched junction nucleotides: 13. The CDR3 length is 16 residues. This chain's CDR3 is CSVTQGATPAQETQYF. CDR3 nucleotides: TGCAGCGTGACTCAGGGGGCGACCCCGGCCCAAGAGACCCAGTACTTC.

A few counts support this clonotype. The genes are TRBV4-1 and TRBJ1-6; D may be TRBD1 (5 bases). The germline V gene has CDR1 MGHRA and CDR2 YSYEKL. V gave up 1 base and J gave up 7 bases, with 8 bases separating them. The CDR3 runs 14 residues. The CDR3 sequence is CASSQVYRNSPLHF. The CDR3 coding sequence is TGCGCCAGCAGCCAAGTTTACAGGAATTCACCCCTCCACTTT.

This clonotype turned up a few times. The chain combines TRBV6-1 with TRBJ1-2; D is perhaps TRBD1 (5 bases). CDR1 and CDR2 from the germline V gene are MNHNS and SASEGT. This CDR3 contains 15 residues. V was pared by 6 bases and J by 0 bases, with 14 bases between. In nucleotides, the CDR3 is TGTGCCAGCAGGAAGGGACTTACAGCTAACTATGGCTACACCTTC. Translation gives CASRKGLTANYGYTF.

This clonotype was detected ten times or more. V gene TRBV29-1 combines with J gene TRBJ1-1; TRBD1 is a possible D gene (5 bases). V lost 4 bases and J 4 bases, leaving 10 bases between the germline ends. Germline values: CDR1 SQVTM, CDR2 ANQGSEA. This CDR3 has 12 residues. The CDR3 region has the DNA TGCAGCGTTGTTGACAGCAGCACTGAAGCTTTCTTT. It encodes CSVVDSSTEAFF. The full variable domain, completed using reference TRBV29-1 and TRBJ1-1, is SAVISQKPSRDICQRGTSLTIQCQVDSQVTMMFWYRQQPGQSLTLIATANQGSEATYESGFVIDKFPISRPNLTFSTLTVSNMSPEDSSIYLCSVVDSSTEAFFGQGTRLTVV.

J is TRBJ1-5 and V is TRBV12-3 or TRBV12-4; the D is unclear. The CDR3 consists of 13 residues. The V gene lost 3 bases and the J gene lost 7 bases, with 10 bases spanning the gap. This CDR3 reads CASSLGYWQPQHF. CDR3 coding DNA: TGTGCCAGCAGTTTGGGTTATTGGCAGCCCCAGCATTTT.